The clone carrying this TCR beta chain is a singleton in its sample. The germline gives CDR1 SEHNR, CDR2 FQNEAQ (reference sequence). Trimming took off 1 base at V and 2 bases at J, with 9 bases between the two ends. The CDR3 contains 16 residues. In the original workflow: From reference gene primer amplification, estimates of nucleated cell counts were derived. This table comes from immunoSEQ multiplex PCR, and its TCRdb copy is limited to in-frame clones, with some not included. D and trimming were read from the DNA, whereas the V and J calls and clone size are those reported in that table. This sample carries fewer than 55,000 clones, about 71% of them seen once, and the ten largest clones take 7.5% to 9%. The entry originates in a study of blood T cell repertoires in COVID-19. Study context: Sample material is recorded as cDNA or gDNA derived from T cells, B-cell-depleted T cells, or PBMCs.

The receptor's source is a woman between 65 and 79 years old with acute or convalescent COVID-19. Sequenced input: peripheral blood. The chain recombines TRBV7-9 with TRBJ2-6; D uncertain. The CDR3 sequence is CASSLVWQAGANVLTF. In DNA form, the CDR3 reads TGTGCCAGCAGCTTAGTTTGGCAGGCTGGGGCCAACGTCCTGACTTTC. The full variable domain, its missing parts supplied by reference TRBV7-9 and TRBJ2-6, is DTGVSQNPRHKITKRGQNVTFRCDPISEHNRLYWYRQTLGQGPEFLTYFQNEAQLEKSRLLSDRFSAERPKGSFSTLEIQRTEQGDSAMYLCASSLVWQAGANVLTFGAGSRLTVL.